This is a list of T cell receptor beta chains from one sample in a study of HIV-infected children after antiretroviral therapy interruption. MiXCR, applied by TCRdb to the 3' RACE reads, yields one record per CDR3 protein. The sample holds about 37,000 distinct CDR3 sequences, about 7% seen once. This specimen consisted of CD45RA+ CD4+ T cells from PBMCs, pooled from several time points, obtained from a donor given antiretroviral therapy, either interrupted or continuous. The receptor set was obtained from a pool of human donors with HIV. Each CDR3 is given with its conserved first and last residue. The D gene is left open where the match is weak. Clone size, where shown, is once, few, many, or a class for clones that have expanded.

D	size	V	J	CDR3	DNA
NA	many	TRBV10-3	TRBJ1-5	CAISEGAWDQPQHF	TGTGCCATCAGTGAAGGGGCCTGGGATCAGCCCCAGCATTTT
NA	many	TRBV29-1	TRBJ2-1	CSVERTGPDEQFF	TGCAGCGTTGAAAGAACTGGCCCCGATGAGCAGTTCTTC
NA	many	TRBV3-1	TRBJ2-1	CASSQVPIEQFF	TGTGCCAGCAGCCAAGTTCCGATTGAGCAGTTCTTC
TRBD1	many	TRBV5-1	TRBJ2-5	CASSFGQGQETQYF	TGCGCCAGCAGCTTTGGACAGGGTCAAGAGACCCAGTACTTC
TRBD2	many	TRBV12-3/TRBV12-4	TRBJ2-5	CASSLFSGGGETQYF	TGTGCCAGCAGTTTGTTTAGCGGGGGGGGGGAGACCCAGTACTTC
TRBD1	many	TRBV6-6	TRBJ1-1	CASIYRGRNTEAFF	TGTGCCAGCATCTACAGGGGGCGGAACACTGAAGCTTTCTTT
NA	many	TRBV20-1	TRBJ2-3	CSAPVEGTDTQYF	TGCAGTGCCCCCGTGGAGGGCACAGATACGCAGTATTTT
TRBD1	few	TRBV5-1	TRBJ2-7	CASSEGPQGAVEQYF	TGCGCCAGCAGCGAGGGACCGCAGGGGGCTGTCGAGCAGTACTTC
NA	many	TRBV7-3	TRBJ1-1	CASSPSGTLNTEAFF	TGTGCCAGCAGCCCCTCGGGCACCCTGAACACTGAAGCTTTCTTT
NA	medium-sized	TRBV6-6	TRBJ2-5	CASSETVNQDTQYF	TGTGCCAGCAGTGAGACAGTTAACCAAGACACCCAGTACTTT
NA	NA	TRBV4-1	TRBJ1-1	CASSLTGGFTEAFF	TGCGCCAGCAGCCTAACGGGGGGATTCACTGAAGCTTTCTTT
NA	many	TRBV28	TRBJ1-3	CASSLTPGNTIYF	TGTGCCAGCAGTTTAACTCCTGGAAACACCATATATTTT
NA	many	TRBV3-1	TRBJ2-4	CASSQDAGGAKNIQYF	TGTGCCAGCAGCCAAGATGCCGGAGGGGCCAAAAACATTCAGTACTTC
NA	many	TRBV11-2	TRBJ2-4	CASSIAGDTLYF	TGTGCCAGCAGTATTGCAGGGGACACCTTGTACTTT
TRBD2	many	TRBV20-1	TRBJ2-2	CSARDPRLADNTGELFF	TGCAGTGCTAGAGATCCTCGACTAGCGGATAACACCGGGGAGCTGTTTTTT
NA	few	TRBV11-2	TRBJ2-7	CASSLDSSLYEQYF	TGTGCCAGCAGCTTAGACAGTTCGCTCTACGAGCAGTACTTC
NA	few	TRBV27	TRBJ2-3	CASSSQGSSTDTQYF	TGTGCCAGCAGTTCTCAGGGATCGAGCACAGATACGCAGTATTTT
NA	many	TRBV7-4	TRBJ1-5	CASSLVGGGTPNQPQHF	TGTGCCAGCAGCTTAGTCGGGGGGGGGACCCCAAATCAGCCCCAGCATTTT
NA	NA	TRBV19	TRBJ2-5	CASSIRGTQETQYF	TGTGCCAGTAGTATCAGAGGGACTCAAGAGACCCAGTACTTC
NA	NA	TRBV7-9	TRBJ1-2	CASSLEGTSNGYTF	TGTGCCAGCAGCTTAGAGGGGACGTCTAATGGCTACACCTTC
NA	NA	TRBV27	TRBJ1-3	CASRTDGNTLYF	TGTGCTAGCAGGACAGATGGAAATACGCTCTATTTT
TRBD2	few	TRBV5-1	TRBJ2-1	CASSLILAGEGEQFF	TGCGCCAGCAGCTTAATACTAGCGGGAGAGGGGGAGCAGTTCTTC
NA	many	TRBV5-5	TRBJ2-1	CASSSGDLGNEQFF	TGTGCCAGCAGCTCCGGCGACCTGGGGAATGAGCAGTTCTTC
TRBD1	NA	TRBV12-3/TRBV12-4	TRBJ2-7	CASSSHRGYEQYF	TGTGCCAGCAGTTCACACAGGGGCTACGAGCAGTACTTC
NA	many	TRBV5-1	TRBJ1-5	CASSSGQPNQPQHF	TGCGCCAGCAGCTCTGGACAGCCCAATCAGCCCCAGCATTTT
TRBD1	few	TRBV29-1	TRBJ2-7	CSVEARIGTGPREQYF	TGCAGCGTTGAGGCGAGGATCGGGACAGGACCTCGCGAGCAGTACTTC
TRBD1	many	TRBV7-8	TRBJ1-1	CASSLKVGTGGWNTEAFF	TGTGCCAGCAGCTTAAAAGTAGGGACAGGGGGCTGGAACACTGAAGCTTTCTTT
TRBD1	many	TRBV30	TRBJ1-4	CAWSLIRTGGERLFF	TGTGCCTGGAGTCTAATACGGACAGGGGGCGAAAGATTATTTTTC
NA	many	TRBV5-5	TRBJ2-2	CASSLLSTTGELFF	TGTGCCAGCAGCTTGCTCTCGACCACCGGGGAGCTGTTTTTT
TRBD2	few	TRBV3-1	TRBJ2-2	CASSPRSGSGELFF	TGTGCCAGCAGCCCCCGCAGCGGGAGCGGGGAGCTGTTTTTT
NA	few	TRBV29-1	TRBJ1-1	CSVDPLDVLGAEAFF	TGCAGCGTCGACCCTCTGGACGTGTTGGGGGCGGAAGCTTTCTTT
NA	many	TRBV24-1	TRBJ2-1	CATRESSYNEQFF	TGTGCCACCAGAGAAAGCTCCTACAATGAGCAGTTCTTC
TRBD2	NA	TRBV29-1	TRBJ2-5	CSVEGLAVFQETQYF	TGCAGCGTTGAAGGTCTAGCGGTTTTCCAAGAGACCCAGTACTTC
TRBD2	few	TRBV20-1	TRBJ2-2	CSARGAGGTGELFF	TGCAGTGCTAGAGGAGCGGGAGGTACCGGGGAGCTGTTTTTT
NA	many	TRBV7-8	TRBJ2-2	CASSLSGTLGTGELFF	TGTGCCAGCAGCTTGTCAGGGACCTTAGGCACCGGGGAGCTGTTTTTT
TRBD2	many	TRBV6-2/TRBV6-3	TRBJ2-1	CASSPLAGGRREQFF	TGTGCCAGCAGTCCTCTAGCGGGGGGGCGTCGTGAGCAGTTCTTC
NA	many	TRBV3-1	TRBJ1-2	CASSQVIVGGYTF	TGTGCCAGCAGCCAAGTCATCGTAGGGGGCTACACCTTC
TRBD2	few	TRBV11-3	TRBJ2-1	CASSMEGGGFYNEQFF	TGTGCCAGCAGCATGGAGGGCGGGGGGTTCTACAATGAGCAGTTCTTC
TRBD2	many	TRBV7-2	TRBJ2-5	CASSTPVWASGGQETQYF	TGTGCCAGCAGCACCCCTGTCTGGGCTAGCGGGGGCCAAGAGACCCAGTACTTC
NA	NA	TRBV10-3	TRBJ1-3	CASGDGTGGDQNTLYF	TGTGCCAGCGGTGATGGGACTGGGGGTGATCAAAACACCTTGTACTTT
TRBD1	many	TRBV11-2	TRBJ2-7	CASSRDRGHEQYF	TGTGCCAGCAGCCGGGACAGGGGACACGAGCAGTACTTC
NA	NA	TRBV27	TRBJ2-1	CASRPLDWDEQFF	TGTGCCAGCAGGCCCTTAGATTGGGATGAGCAGTTCTTC
TRBD1	NA	TRBV28	TRBJ2-7	CASIRRTGEFYEQYF	TGTGCCAGCATCAGGCGGACAGGGGAATTCTACGAGCAGTACTTC
NA	few	TRBV5-1	TRBJ2-5	CASSLGQFQETQYF	TGCGCCAGCAGCTTGGGACAATTCCAAGAGACCCAGTACTTC
NA	few	TRBV10-2	TRBJ2-5	CASRSGMRETQYF	TGCGCCAGCAGATCAGGGATGCGAGAGACCCAGTACTTC
NA	many	TRBV7-8	TRBJ2-4	CASSPNSGGKNIQYF	TGTGCCAGCAGCCCTAACAGTGGTGGCAAAAACATTCAGTACTTC
NA	many	TRBV28	TRBJ2-7	CASSSTYEQYF	TGTGCCAGCAGTTCGACCTACGAGCAGTACTTC
TRBD2	many	TRBV20-1	TRBJ2-3	CSARAGTILLDTQYF	TGCAGTGCTAGAGCCGGGACTATCCTTTTAGATACGCAGTATTTT
NA	many	TRBV6-6	TRBJ1-5	CASSKQIRGRGDQPQHF	TGTGCCAGCAGTAAACAAATCAGGGGACGTGGAGATCAGCCCCAGCATTTT